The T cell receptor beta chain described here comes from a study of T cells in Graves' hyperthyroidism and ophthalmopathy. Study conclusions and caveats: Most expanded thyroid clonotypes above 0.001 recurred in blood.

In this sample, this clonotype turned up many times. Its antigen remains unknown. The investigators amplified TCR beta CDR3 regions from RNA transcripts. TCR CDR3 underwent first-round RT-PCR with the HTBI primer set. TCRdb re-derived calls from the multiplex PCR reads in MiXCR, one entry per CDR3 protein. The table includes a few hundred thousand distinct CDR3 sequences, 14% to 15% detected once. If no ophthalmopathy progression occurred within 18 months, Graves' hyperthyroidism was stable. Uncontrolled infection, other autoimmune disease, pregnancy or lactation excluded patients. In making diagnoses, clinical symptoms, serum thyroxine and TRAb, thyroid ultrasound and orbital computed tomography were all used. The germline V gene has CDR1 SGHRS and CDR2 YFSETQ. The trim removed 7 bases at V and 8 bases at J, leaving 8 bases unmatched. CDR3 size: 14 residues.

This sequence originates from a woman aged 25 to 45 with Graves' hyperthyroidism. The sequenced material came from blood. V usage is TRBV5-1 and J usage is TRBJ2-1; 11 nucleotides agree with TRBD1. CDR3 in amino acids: CASAPGQGVDEQFF. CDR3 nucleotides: TGCGCCAGCGCCCCGGGACAGGGGGTGGATGAGCAGTTCTTC. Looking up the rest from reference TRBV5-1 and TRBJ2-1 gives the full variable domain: KAGVTQTPRYLIKTRGQQVTLSCSPISGHRSVSWYQQTPGQGLQFLFEYFSETQRNKGNFPGRFSGRQFSNSRSEMNVSTLELGDSALYLCASAPGQGVDEQFFGPGTRLTVL.